The sequence of this T cell receptor beta chain was determined in a study of human T cells and chemical hapten exposure. In the study overall: Upper-back patches of 0.01% DPC were read at 6 days.

This CDR3 is built from 15 residues. The germline gives CDR1 LNHDA, CDR2 SQIVND (reference sequence). Trimming removed 5 bases from V and 5 bases from J; junction bases left unmatched: 6. Time point given: patch test 2, 6 weeks after DPC sensitization. The treatment: therapeutic diphenylcyclopropenone sensitization with weekly scalp DPC. TCRdb re-called the RACE reads with MiXCR, one entry per CDR3 protein. The table has more than 80,000 distinct CDR3 sequences, about 10% seen once. The chain has TRBV19 and TRBJ2-2; 9 bases align to TRBD1. This TCR derives from a woman in her fifties or sixties with alopecia areata. Some clones in this sample may be carry-over from other donors' samples. Specimen: whole blood, collected in connection with sensitization to the hapten diphenylcyclopropenone (DPC). CDR3 sequence reads: CASSGTGMGTGELFF. The CDR3 DNA is TGTGCCAGTAGTGGGACAGGGATGGGGACCGGGGAGCTGTTTTTT.